This T cell receptor beta chain emerged from a study of tumor-infiltrating lymphocytes in primary liver carcinoma. Study in general: Subjects consisted of male and female patients aged 30 to 69 years. Samples produced roughly 3.5 to 7.5 million productive TCRbeta reads, comparable across tissue types.

Production of TCR beta cDNA used 500 ng total RNA together with a constant-region primer. For TCR beta, libraries were produced by three nested multiplex PCR rounds using slightly modified ARM-PCR. The study ran its first two PCR rounds for roughly 10 cycles each, using TRBV1-TRBV30 forward primers and a C-beta reverse primer. TCRdb recomputed calls from the multiplex PCR reads with MiXCR, one row per CDR3 protein. The repertoire holds some 190,000 distinct CDR3 sequences, with over 80% as singletons. Regarding this clonotype: No antigen is known for it. An end of the junction differs from the germline gene, which may be a read error.

Between roughly 17 and 31 mg of unsorted bulk tissue served as the source from which RNA and DNA were co-extracted. Findings of the study overall: About 7.5-25% of top clones, no more, were shared by all five regions. In tumor-adjacent and tumor-blood pairs, overlap was lower than in tumor region pairs.

Germline V gives CDR1 LGHNA, CDR2 YSLEER. The CDR3 is made up of 16 amino acids. Sequences were obtained from tumor tissue from primary liver carcinoma. This TCR derives from a man aged 35 to 55 with primary liver carcinoma and hepatitis B virus infection. This sequence joins TRBV4-3 and TRBJ2-1; the D gene is possibly TRBD2 (6 bases). CDR3: CASNQDRSGFHNKQFF. The CDR3 DNA follows: TGCGCCAGCAACCAGGATAGGAGCGGGTTTCACAATAAGCAGTTCTTC.